This record concerns one TCR beta chain sequence. This specimen comes from a study of T cell changes during pregnancy in multiple sclerosis. TCRdb keeps only in-frame clones here, not all; method: immunoSEQ multiplex PCR. The sample has almost 50,000 clones; almost 95% are singletons. The input for sequencing was peripheral blood, taken after pregnancy. This TCR was recovered from a female donor with multiple sclerosis, enrolled in a pregnancy study.

For the CDR3, the DNA is TGTGCCGGATGGGAGGGCTTGTTGGACACTGAAGCTTTCTTT. Translating gives CAGWEGLLDTEAFF. The gene calls are TRBV6-4 and TRBJ1-1; D remains unclear. V was cut by 11 bases and J by 3 bases, with 19 bases left in between. The CDR3 consists of 14 residues. Germline assignment: CDR1 MRHNA and CDR2 SNTAGT.